The 14 T cell receptor beta chains presented below share a single source sample, sequenced in a study of Graves' ophthalmopathy and Graves' hyperthyroidism. Amplification of TCR beta CDR3 regions used RNA transcripts. HTBI primers were used in a first-round RT-PCR, which preceded a second-round multiplex PCR. TCRdb reanalysed the multiplex PCR reads using MiXCR and keeps one entry per CDR3 protein. The sample records more than 300,000 distinct CDR3 sequences, 17% being singletons. Sequencing was carried out using peripheral blood. The source is an adult woman with stable Graves' hyperthyroidism.

There are many counts of this clonotype. CDR3 nucleotides: TGTGCCAGCTCTTCGCTAGCGGGAGGCCCCGGGGAGCTGTTTTTT. Translating it yields CASSSLAGGPGELFF. V gene TRBV28 combines with J gene TRBJ2-2, with TRBD2 matching over 11 bases. CDR1 and CDR2 (germline): MDHEN, SYDVKM. This CDR3 has 15 amino acids. V shed 8 bases, J shed 6 bases, and the junction held 8 bases outside the gene matches.

This clonotype was detected ten times or more. The chain employs TRBV4-2 and TRBJ2-2, with D hard to call. Trimming shortened V by 0 bases and J by 3 bases, and 14 bases separated the two germline ends. Germline V gene data show CDR1 as LGHNA and CDR2 as YNFKEQ. The CDR3 extends over 17 amino acids. The CDR3 loop is CASSQDLPSRDTGELFF. The CDR3 DNA is TGTGCCAGCAGCCAAGATTTGCCATCTCGGGACACCGGGGAGCTGTTTTTT.

This clonotype has at least ten counts. The chain has TRBV4-2 and TRBJ2-7; possibly TRBD2 for D (6 bases). The V gene's germline CDR1 is LGHNA and CDR2 YNFKEQ. This CDR3 has 19 amino acids. V was pared by 0 bases and J by 6 bases, with 27 bases between. CDR3 DNA: TGTGCCAGCAGCCAAGACCCAACCCACGCCCAGCGGGTCCCCGGCGAGCAGTACTTC. It specifies CASSQDPTHAQRVPGEQYF.

This clonotype has ten or more counts. This chain's CDR3 is CASSLAGWEGYTF. DNA for the CDR3: TGTGCCAGCAGCTTAGCAGGTTGGGAAGGCTACACCTTC. The rearrangement joins TRBV7-8 to TRBJ1-2; D call uncertain. This CDR3 is built from 13 residues. Germline V gene lookup returns CDR1 SGHVS and CDR2 FQNEAQ. The V end was cut by 0 bases, the J end by 8 bases, with 10 bases between.

Of note for this clonotype: It may be a read error: a sequence one base away is much more abundant. The chain combines TRBV11-2 with TRBJ2-7; D may be TRBD1 (6 bases). The CDR3 is 12 residues long. V was trimmed by 8 bases and J by 5 bases, leaving 13 bases between them. Per germline, CDR1 SGHAT and CDR2 FQNNGV. This chain's CDR3 is CASGRNRDEQYF. CDR3 nucleotide sequence: TGTGCCAGCGGCAGAAACAGGGACGAGCAGTACTTC.

This clonotype showed up many times. J is TRBJ2-4 and V is TRBV28; TRBD2 aligns across 8 bases. Germline-derived CDR1 and CDR2 are MDHEN and SYDVKM. This CDR3 spans 16 amino acids. The J segment lost 7 bases and the V segment lost 5 bases, leaving 13 bases of the junction unmatched. CDR3 sequence (DNA): TGTGCCAGCAGTGTACTGGCGGGAGGCGAAGTGAACATTCAGTACTTC. Encoded protein: CASSVLAGGEVNIQYF.

This clonotype has only a few counts. V and J are TRBV4-3 and TRBJ2-2; D remains ambiguous. V was pared by 1 base and J by 6 bases, with 3 bases between. The CDR3 runs to 12 residues. CDR1 is LGHNA and CDR2 is YSLEER in the germline V gene. The chain's CDR3 is CASSQAPGELFF. The CDR3 bases are TGCGCCAGCAGCCAAGCTCCCGGGGAGCTGTTTTTT.

This clonotype was observed at least ten times. This sequence joins TRBV20-1 and TRBJ2-5; 8 bases fit TRBD2. CDR1 and CDR2 from the germline V gene are DFQATT and SNEGSKA (reference sequence). The CDR3 covers 14 residues. The V gene end was trimmed by 3 bases and the J gene end by 2 bases; junction bases not matched to a gene: 5. The CDR3 DNA reads as TGCAGTGCTAGGAAAGCGGGAGCTCAAGAGACCCAGTACTTC. Amino acids: CSARKAGAQETQYF.

Turning to this clonotype: The junction shows a germline mismatch at one end, possibly a read error. The chain is built from TRBV6-4 and TRBJ2-5; possibly TRBD2 for D (5 bases). The length of the CDR3 is 13 residues. From germline, CDR1 is MRHNA and CDR2 SNTAGT. This CDR3 is CGSSEGLGETQYF. The CDR3 DNA sequence: TGTGGCAGCAGCGAAGGACTGGGAGAGACCCAGTACTTC.

This clonotype was counted ten times or more. The chain recombines TRBV29-1 with TRBJ2-7, with D perhaps matching TRBD2 (6 bases). Germline CDR1 reads SQVTM; CDR2 reads ANQGSEA. The CDR3 contains 14 residues. Between the trimmed V and J ends, which lost 6 bases and 3 bases, there was a span of 18 bases. CDR3 loop: CSVSYGAGNYEQYF. CDR3 nucleotides: TGCAGCGTCTCCTACGGGGCGGGGAACTACGAGCAGTACTTC.

The chain links TRBV3-1 to TRBJ2-7; TRBD2 matches 10 bases. The CDR3 loop spans 14 amino acids. The junction had 4 bases not matched to a gene; V was cut back by 2 bases and J by 6 bases. Germline V gives CDR1 LGHDT, CDR2 YNNKEL (reference sequence). The CDR3 sequence: CASSQLTSGTEQYF. CDR3 nucleotide sequence: TGTGCCAGCAGCCAACTAACTAGCGGGACCGAGCAGTACTTC.

This chain connects TRBV7-9 to TRBJ1-1; D not certain. CDR1 is SEHNR and CDR2 is FQNEAQ in the germline V gene (reference sequence). Trimming shortened V by 5 bases and J by 8 bases, and 18 bases separated the two germline ends. The length of the CDR3 is 14 residues. This CDR3 reads CASSHPWGRVEAFF. The CDR3 region has the DNA TGTGCCAGCAGCCACCCCTGGGGAAGGGTGGAAGCTTTCTTT. The variable domain in full, with the rest retrieved from reference TRBV7-9 and TRBJ1-1, is DTGVSQNPRHKITKRGQNVTFRCDPISEHNRLYWYRQTLGQGPEFLTYFQNEAQLEKSRLLSDRFSAERPKGSFSTLEIQRTEQGDSAMYLCASSHPWGRVEAFFGQGTRLTVV.

This clonotype was observed at least ten times. This could be a read error, since a much larger clone is one nucleotide away. The V and J genes are TRBV12-3 or TRBV12-4 and TRBJ1-1; no firm D call. This CDR3 contains 11 residues. V lost 5 bases to trimming and J lost 1 base, with 2 bases between them. The CDR3 bases are TGTGCCAGCAGTCAGAACACTGAAGCTTTCTTT. Its translation: CASSQNTEAFF.

This clonotype came up many times. The V call is TRBV29-1, the J call TRBJ1-1, with D perhaps matching TRBD1 (6 bases). V was shortened by 3 bases and J by 4 bases, with 12 bases between the two germline ends. Germline V gene data show CDR1 as SQVTM and CDR2 as ANQGSEA. This CDR3 region has 13 residues. The CDR3, as DNA: TGCAGCGTTGATGGCGGCAGGGGCACTGAAGCTTTCTTT. Its translation is CSVDGGRGTEAFF.